These 20 T cell receptor beta chains came from one sample sequenced in a study of OX40 agonist ivuxolimab in advanced cancers. Libraries were prepared by immunoSEQ multiplex PCR; TCRdb keeps only in-frame clonotypes and omits some of them. This table holds tens of thousands of clones, roughly 88% found once. The sample in question was CD4+ or CD8+ T cells sorted from blood, obtained in a trial of the OX40 agonist ivuxolimab. The source is an adult with an advanced solid tumor such as melanoma, head and neck, liver or kidney cancer.

V gene TRBV18 combines with J gene TRBJ2-2; no firm D call. V gave up 3 bases and J gave up 5 bases, with 13 bases separating them. The CDR3 runs to 15 residues. Germline V gene lookup returns CDR1 KGHSH and CDR2 LQKENI. CDR3 in amino acids: CASSPPPGWTGELFF. DNA for the CDR3: TGTGCCAGCTCACCGCCCCCTGGGTGGACCGGGGAGCTGTTTTTT.

The rearrangement uses TRBV4-1 and TRBJ1-5, with no clear D. The germline CDR1 and CDR2 sequences are MGHRA and YSYEKL. V dropped 4 bases and J dropped 0 bases, with 10 bases sitting between them. This CDR3 is 15 amino acids long. This CDR3 is CASSPTWTSNQPQHF. CDR3 coding DNA: TGCGCCAGCAGCCCCACATGGACTAGCAATCAGCCCCAGCATTTT.

The chain recombines TRBV18 with TRBJ2-6; D is unclear. CDR1 is KGHSH, CDR2 LQKENI, per germline. This CDR3 region has 20 residues. V was shortened by 1 base and J by 0 bases, with 19 bases between the two germline ends. The CDR3 nucleotides read TGTGCCAGCTCACCACTGGACGGACGCCCTCCACTCTCTGGGGCCAACGTCCTGACTTTC. Translated: CASSPLDGRPPLSGANVLTF.

The chain's CDR3 is CASSLSGANVLTF. The CDR3 region has the DNA TGCGCCAGCAGCTTGTCTGGGGCCAACGTCCTGACTTTC. The chain recombines TRBV5-1 with TRBJ2-6, with D hard to call. V lost 1 base, J lost 1 base, and 0 bases lay in between. Germline V gene data show CDR1 as SGHRS and CDR2 as YFSETQ. CDR3 length: 13 amino acids. Looking up the rest from reference TRBV5-1 and TRBJ2-6 gives the full variable domain: KAGVTQTPRYLIKTRGQQVTLSCSPISGHRSVSWYQQTPGQGLQFLFEYFSETQRNKGNFPGRFSGRQFSNSRSEMNVSTLELGDSALYLCASSLSGANVLTFGAGSRLTVL.

The rearrangement links TRBV5-1 to TRBJ2-2, with D possibly being TRBD1 (6 bases). The CDR3 runs to 13 residues. V dropped 3 bases and J dropped 5 bases, with 8 bases sitting between them. Germline V CDR1 and CDR2: SGHRS, YFSETQ. CDR3 sequence: CASSSGQTGELFF. The CDR3 nucleotides are TGCGCCAGCAGCTCCGGACAGACCGGGGAGCTGTTTTTT.

In nucleotides, the CDR3 is TGTGCCAGCAGCTTAGTGCCACTCAGCACAGATACGCAGTATTTT. Translating it yields CASSLVPLSTDTQYF. The J gene is TRBJ2-3, the V gene TRBV11-2; D unresolved. The CDR3 has 15 amino acids. Looked up from germline, CDR1 is SGHAT and CDR2 is FQNNGV. Trimming pared 1 base from V and 0 bases from J, leaving 8 bases between.

The chain combines TRBV19 with TRBJ1-4; D not resolved. The CDR3 runs 14 residues. V gave up 3 bases and J gave up 3 bases, with 8 bases separating them. Germline V lookup: CDR1 LNHDA, CDR2 SQIVND (reference sequence). The CDR3 spells CASSMSSANEKLFF. CDR3 coding DNA: TGTGCCAGTAGTATGAGTTCTGCTAATGAAAAACTGTTTTTT.

This clone was counted a few times. The genes are TRBV2 and TRBJ1-5; perhaps TRBD1 as D (6 bases). Per the germline V gene, CDR1 is SNHLY and CDR2 is FYNNEI. The V end was cut by 6 bases, the J end by 7 bases, with 16 bases between. The CDR3 extends over 14 amino acids. CDR3: CASRRQEGGQPQHF. As DNA, the CDR3 is TGTGCCAGCAGGAGACAGGAGGGGGGCCAGCCCCAGCATTTT.

A word on this clone: The junction departs from germline at one end; a sequencing error may be responsible. This chain uses TRBV6-1 with TRBJ2-3; D is perhaps TRBD2 (6 bases). The CDR3 contains 12 residues. CDR1 is MNHNS and CDR2 is SASEGT in the germline V gene. In DNA form, the CDR3 reads TGTGCAGGCGGGGCTAGCACTGATACGCAGTATTTT. It is translated as CAGGASTDTQYF.

This clone was seen a few times. V and J are TRBV28 and TRBJ1-2; unclear D gene. V was clipped by 6 bases and J by 0 bases, with 5 bases between them. Germline lookup yields CDR1 MDHEN and CDR2 SYDVKM. The CDR3 spans 12 residues. CDR3 sequence (DNA): TGTGCCAGCAGAGCGGCTAACTATGGCTACACCTTC. It yields the protein CASRAANYGYTF.

This clone occurred once. This chain uses TRBV9 with TRBJ2-1, with 11 bases aligning to TRBD2. CDR3 length: 14 residues. V trimming: 5 bases; J trimming: 10 bases; junction bases outside the gene matches: 8. CDR1 and CDR2 from the germline V gene are SGDLS and YYNGEE. The CDR3 bases are TGTGCCAGCAGTGCCCTAGCGGGAGGCGACGAGCAGTTCTTC. Its translation is CASSALAGGDEQFF.

The chain couples TRBV5-8 to TRBJ2-5; either TRBD1 or TRBD2 may fit D (5 bases each). In germline, CDR1 is SGHTS, CDR2 YDEGEE. Trimming cost V 5 bases and J 0 bases, with 20 bases left between them. The CDR3 is made up of 17 amino acids. CDR3 sequence: CASRFEGQTPYQETQYF. CDR3 nucleotide sequence: TGTGCCAGCAGGTTCGAGGGGCAGACACCGTACCAAGAGACCCAGTACTTC.

V and J are TRBV19 and TRBJ1-1; TRBD1 might be the D (6 bases). V was cut by 3 bases and J by 1 base, with 15 bases left in between. The germline gives CDR1 LNHDA, CDR2 SQIVND (reference sequence). The CDR3 is 16 amino acids. The CDR3 DNA sequence: TGTGCCAGTAGTATCAGGGGCGCGACCTCGAACACTGAAGCTTTCTTT. Translated, it gives CASSIRGATSNTEAFF.

The rearrangement uses TRBV10-3 and TRBJ2-5; 10 bases are a match to TRBD2. The CDR3 runs to 17 residues. V lost 4 bases to trimming and J lost 9 bases; unmatched junction nucleotides: 17. Germline CDR1 is ENHRY and CDR2 is SYGVKD. The DNA of the CDR3 is TGTGCCATCAGTGGACCAGCGGGAGGGTCGTCTCGGGAGGCCCAGTACTTC. This sequence encodes CAISGPAGGSSREAQYF.

This sequence joins TRBV5-4 and TRBJ1-1; 7 bases line up with TRBD1. Germline V gene lookup returns CDR1 SGHNT and CDR2 YYREEE (reference sequence). The CDR3 runs 14 residues. Unmatched junction bases numbered 4, after V lost 3 bases and J lost 2 bases. This chain's CDR3 is CASSSRGGNTEAFF. CDR3 DNA sequence: TGTGCCAGCAGCTCCAGGGGGGGAAACACTGAAGCTTTCTTT. Using reference TRBV5-4 and TRBJ1-1 for the parts outside the CDR3, the full variable domain is ETGVTQSPTHLIKTRGQQVTLRCSSQSGHNTVSWYQQALGQGPQFIFQYYREEENGRGNFPPRFSGLQFPNYSSELNVNALELDDSALYLCASSSRGGNTEAFFGQGTRLTVV.

This clone was seen just once. The gene calls are TRBV5-1 and TRBJ2-1, with a possible D match to TRBD2 (5 bases). This CDR3 is 14 amino acids long. V gave up 3 bases and J gave up 8 bases, with 15 bases separating them. The germline V gene encodes CDR1 SGHRS and CDR2 YFSETQ. CDR3 loop: CASSSGTGNDEQFF. The CDR3 region has the DNA TGCGCCAGCAGCTCCGGAACGGGAAACGATGAGCAGTTCTTC.

The chain recombines TRBV5-1 with TRBJ2-7, with 11 bases lining up with TRBD2. J gave up 5 bases and V 5 bases, and 3 bases lay outside the gene matches. There are 13 residues in the CDR3. CDR1 is SGHRS, CDR2 YFSETQ, per germline. The chain's CDR3 is CASRALAGDEQYF. CDR3 bases: TGCGCCAGCAGAGCACTAGCGGGAGACGAGCAGTACTTC.

The rearrangement uses TRBV6-1 and TRBJ1-2, with a weak D call TRBD1 (5 bases). Germline V CDR1 and CDR2: MNHNS, SASEGT. With 3 bases removed from V and 8 bases from J, the gap between germline ends came to 19 bases. The CDR3 consists of 15 residues. The CDR3 loop is CASSELHRLLGGYTF. The CDR3 region has the DNA TGTGCCAGCAGTGAGTTACACAGGCTTCTTGGGGGCTACACCTTC.

The chain is built from TRBV13 and TRBJ2-1, with 10 bases lining up with TRBD2. Germline loops: CDR1 PRHDT, CDR2 FYEKMQ (reference sequence). The CDR3 is made up of 15 amino acids. The ends lost 5 bases at V and 5 bases at J; junction bases unmatched: 6. CDR3 DNA sequence: TGTGCCAGCAGCCCCCGGACTAGCGGCAACAATGAGCAGTTCTTC. Translation gives CASSPRTSGNNEQFF.

This clone showed up just once. The genes are TRBV5-4 and TRBJ1-2; TRBD1 matches 7 bases. This CDR3 is 16 amino acids long. The ends lost 4 bases at V and 6 bases at J; junction bases unmatched: 15. The germline V gene has CDR1 SGHNT and CDR2 YYREEE (reference sequence). Written as DNA, the CDR3 is TGTGCCAGCAGCCGAGGGACAGCATCCCTCATGGATGGCTACACCTTC. It specifies CASSRGTASLMDGYTF. The variable domain in full, with the rest retrieved from reference TRBV5-4 and TRBJ1-2, is ETGVTQSPTHLIKTRGQQVTLRCSSQSGHNTVSWYQQALGQGPQFIFQYYREEENGRGNFPPRFSGLQFPNYSSELNVNALELDDSALYLCASSRGTASLMDGYTFGSGTRLTVV.